This TCR beta chain was captured in a study of siplizumab effects on memory and regulatory T cells. From germline, CDR1 is MNHEY and CDR2 SMNVEV (reference sequence). Trimming took 4 bases from V and 13 from J; bases not matched to a gene: 5. The length of the CDR3 is 12 residues. TCRdb keeps only in-frame clones here, not all; method: immunoSEQ multiplex PCR. The sample has 110,000 or so clones, about 92% seen once. This chain links TRBV27 with TRBJ1-1, with 11 bases identical to TRBD1. The receptor was isolated from a human donor in good health. Sample: CD4+ T cells sorted from blood. CDR3 in amino acids: CASSSSGTGGFF. Written as DNA, the CDR3 is TGTGCCAGCAGTTCCTCGGGGACAGGGGGTTTCTTT.